This T cell receptor beta chain was documented in a study of persistence of HIV-infected CD4 T cells. V lost 4 bases to trimming and J lost 11 bases; unmatched junction nucleotides: 9. From germline, CDR1 is MGHDK and CDR2 SYGVNS. The CDR3 spans 13 residues. This was the immunoSEQ version 4 assay in survey mode. Sequencing used immunoSEQ multiplex PCR; TCRdb keeps in-frame clones, though not all of them. The table shows almost 20,000 clones, with less than 75% occurring only once. A note on this clone: What it recognizes is unknown.

Study-wide results and limits: Compared with CD3/CD28-stimulated cells, CMV- and Gag-responding cells showed lower TCRbeta richness. Degenerate expanded CDR3beta sequences were enriched among CMV- and Gag-responding cells.

The stimulus was an HIV-1 Gag 15-mer peptide pool, about 1 ug/peptide/mL. Sorting selected CD4+ T cells upregulating both CD40 ligand and CD69. The sample consisted of CD4+ T cells sorted from PBMCs after approximately 20-hour stimulation, taken from a patient who received antiretroviral therapy. This receptor was obtained from an adult woman with HIV who was CMV-seropositive. The V call is TRBV25-1, the J call TRBJ1-1, with 8 positions matching TRBD1. This CDR3 is CASSVWQGARAFF. CDR3 nucleotides: TGTGCCAGCAGTGTTTGGCAGGGGGCGCGGGCTTTCTTT.